Listed below are T cell receptor beta chains from one sample, sequenced in a study of blood T cell repertoires in COVID-19. Profiled with immunoSEQ multiplex PCR; TCRdb holds only in-frame clones, not every one. The data contain about 140,000 clones, about 87% of them singletons. What was sequenced was peripheral blood. The receptors were gathered from a woman aged 45 to 65 with acute or convalescent COVID-19. The CDR3 runs from the conserved cysteine through the conserved F or W. D genes are given only for firm matches. Clone size is stated in some rows and not others, as once, few, many or a class when expanded.

D	V	size	J	DNA	CDR3
-	TRBV12-1	-	TRBJ1-3	TGTGCCAGCAGCTACCAAAGACCGCACAGGGTTATCGGAAACACCATATATTTT	CASSYQRPHRVIGNTIYF
TRBD1	TRBV5-1	-	TRBJ1-2	TGCGCCAGCAGCCCCGGGACAGGGAGAATATGGGGCTACACCTTC	CASSPGTGRIWGYTF
-	TRBV11-2	-	TRBJ2-2	TGTGCCAGCAGCTCGGGATACAACCCGAACACCGGGGAGCTGTTTTTT	CASSSGYNPNTGELFF
TRBD1	TRBV19	-	TRBJ1-6	TGTGCCAGTAGTTCTGGACAGGTCCAGAGTTCACCCCTCCACTTT	CASSSGQVQSSPLHF
-	TRBV30	many	TRBJ1-6	TGTGCCCTGACCCGGGTTTCACCCCTCCACTTT	CALTRVSPLHF
TRBD1	TRBV7-2	-	TRBJ1-1	TGTGCCAGCGGTGTTGGGACAGGGGGTACTGAAGCTTTCTTT	CASGVGTGGTEAFF
TRBD2	TRBV5-6	-	TRBJ2-2	TGTGCCAGCAGCCCGACTAGCGGGGGGGCTCGCACCGGGGAGCTGTTTTTT	CASSPTSGGARTGELFF
TRBD1	TRBV5-1	-	TRBJ2-7	TGCGCCAGCAGCTCGACAGGGGGCCTCGAGCAGTACTTC	CASSSTGGLEQYF
TRBD2	TRBV23-1	-	TRBJ2-1	TGCGCCAGCAGTCAAACCCTAACCCCACTAGCGGGGGGGGAGAATGAGCAGTTCTTC	CASSQTLTPLAGGENEQFF
TRBD1	TRBV12-5	-	TRBJ1-4	TGTGCTAGTGGTTTGACGACAGGGGGATCGGAAAAACTGTTTTTT	CASGLTTGGSEKLFF
TRBD2	TRBV30	-	TRBJ2-1	TGTGCCTGGAGTGACCCGGGACTAGCAAAGGTTTACAATGAGCAGTTCTTC	CAWSDPGLAKVYNEQFF
-	TRBV18	-	TRBJ2-7	TGTGCCAGCTCACCAACAGGGACCTACGAGCAGTACTTC	CASSPTGTYEQYF
-	TRBV5-1	-	TRBJ2-1	TGCGCCAGCAGCGCCGGACAGAAAAATGAGCAGTTCTTC	CASSAGQKNEQFF